The 27 T cell receptor beta chains below were found in one sample sequenced in a study of monozygotic twins with inflammatory bowel disease. TCRdb reanalyzed the 5' RACE reads, giving one entry per CDR3 protein sequence and no DNA. The sample spans about 330,000 distinct CDR3 sequences; the ten largest clones claim around 2%. The source material was blood. These receptors were collected from a human donor with ulcerative colitis or Crohn's disease, or a healthy co-twin of an affected twin (not recorded which).

The chain carries TRBV3-1 and TRBJ2-1; TCRdb lists TRBD2, though no DNA is available to test this call. Germline V gene sequence: CDR1 LGHDT, CDR2 YNNKEL (reference sequence). The CDR3 contains 16 residues. The CDR3 is CASGLRLAGGHNEQFF.

This rearrangement joins TRBV5-1 to TRBJ1-6; TCRdb outputs TRBD1, but without DNA this stays unchecked. The CDR3 is 14 residues long. Germline V gene data show CDR1 as SGHRS and CDR2 as YFSETQ. CDR3 residues: CASSLTGLSSPLHF.

V gene TRBV18 combines with J gene TRBJ1-1; TCRdb picks TRBD1, but there is no DNA to check that call. The V gene's germline CDR1 is KGHSH and CDR2 LQKENI. This CDR3 region has 15 residues. The CDR3 is CASLPYRDWNTEAFF.

This chain uses TRBV11-2 with TRBJ2-1; TCRdb picks TRBD2, but there is no DNA to check that call. Germline V CDR1 and CDR2: SGHAT, FQNNGV. The CDR3 spans 18 residues. The CDR3 loop reads CASSSWTSGGFSYNEQFF. Full variable domain (rest looked up from reference TRBV11-2 and TRBJ2-1): EAGVAQSPRYKIIEKRQSVAFWCNPISGHATLYWYQQILGQGPKLLIQFQNNGVVDDSQLPKDRFSAERLKGVDSTLKIQPAKLEDSAVYLCASSSWTSGGFSYNEQFFGPGTRLTVL.

The J gene is TRBJ2-7, the V gene TRBV4-3; TCRdb picks TRBD2, but there is no DNA to check that call. The CDR3 extends over 14 amino acids. CDR1 is LGHNA, CDR2 YSLEER, per germline. Here the CDR3 reads CASSQGASSYEQYF.

The chain couples TRBV21-1 to TRBJ2-4; TCRdb's D call of TRBD1 is untestable without DNA. TRBV21-1 is shown as a pseudogene. This CDR3 has 15 amino acids. CDR3 amino acids: CASSNGAVAKNIQYF.

The chain employs TRBV5-1 and TRBJ2-1; the D call of TRBD1 rests on TCRdb alone, since no DNA is present to check it. Germline values: CDR1 SGHRS, CDR2 YFSETQ. The CDR3 covers 16 residues. The CDR3 sequence: CASSPPLTGGYNEQFF.

The CDR3 is CASASQGSAEQYF. The V gene is TRBV5-1, the J gene TRBJ2-7; lacking DNA, the TRBD1 call made by TCRdb goes unchecked. The CDR3 contains 13 residues. Germline values: CDR1 SGHRS, CDR2 YFSETQ.

The chain joins TRBV5-1 to TRBJ1-2; TCRdb's D call, TRBD1, is unchecked because there is no DNA. Germline assignment: CDR1 SGHRS and CDR2 YFSETQ. CDR3 size: 15 residues. CDR3 protein: CASSLKQDSTYGYTF.

The rearrangement uses TRBV10-3 and TRBJ2-1; TCRdb's D call of TRBD2 is untestable without DNA. The length of the CDR3 is 16 residues. Germline V CDR1 and CDR2: ENHRY, SYGVKD. Here the CDR3 reads CAISQGTSGAYNEQFF.

This chain links TRBV27 with TRBJ1-5. This CDR3 spans 15 amino acids. Germline V CDR1 and CDR2: MNHEY, SMNVEV (reference sequence). CDR3 protein: CASSHRKYSNQPQHF.

The chain carries TRBV6-2 or TRBV6-3 and TRBJ2-6; TCRdb's D call, TRBD1, is unchecked because there is no DNA. This CDR3 spans 16 amino acids. The V gene's germline CDR1 is MNHEY and CDR2 SVGEGT. Here the CDR3 reads CASSKQGANGANVLTF.

This chain uses TRBV20-1 with TRBJ2-1; TCRdb's D call of TRBD2 is untestable without DNA. The CDR3 has 18 residues. From germline, CDR1 is DFQATT and CDR2 SNEGSKA (reference sequence). CDR3 in amino acids: CSAISPGSTSGPYNEQFF.

The chain uses TRBV29-1 and TRBJ2-3. The V gene's germline CDR1 is SQVTM and CDR2 ANQGSEA. CDR3 length equals 13 residues. CDR3 sequence reads: CSVPGSASDTQYF.

V is TRBV24-1 and J is TRBJ2-1; the D gene TCRdb calls, TRBD2, cannot be checked with no DNA. This CDR3 contains 17 residues. CDR1 and CDR2 (germline): KGHDR, SFDVKD. CDR3 sequence reads: CATSDAKAGEVHNEQFF.

This chain links TRBV12-3 or TRBV12-4 with TRBJ2-7; TCRdb designates TRBD1, a call that cannot be tested without DNA. CDR3 length: 15 residues. This chain's CDR3 is CASSFRSGQVSEQYF.

The chain employs TRBV11-2 and TRBJ2-7. Germline V CDR1 and CDR2: SGHAT, FQNNGV. The CDR3 covers 14 residues. The CDR3 here is CASSLARRFYEQYF.

This chain joins TRBV9 and TRBJ2-1; TCRdb selects TRBD2, and the lack of DNA leaves this call unchecked. In germline, CDR1 is SGDLS, CDR2 YYNGEE. The CDR3 contains 17 residues. The CDR3 reads CASSHGLAGREGNEQFF.

CDR3 in amino acids: CSVDVTSDFKQFF. The chain has TRBV29-1 and TRBJ2-1; TCRdb selects TRBD2, and the lack of DNA leaves this call unchecked. The CDR3 is 13 residues long. Germline lookup yields CDR1 SQVTM and CDR2 ANQGSEA.

The chain combines TRBV12-3 or TRBV12-4 with TRBJ1-1. The CDR3 sequence is 14 residues long. The CDR3 region is CASKSVSGKTEAFF.

The chain carries TRBV5-1 and TRBJ1-6; TCRdb names TRBD1, which stays unverified in the absence of DNA. The CDR3 extends over 17 amino acids. The germline CDR1 and CDR2 sequences are SGHRS and YFSETQ. The CDR3 here is CASSFQQGSSYNSLLHF.

This chain links TRBV5-1 with TRBJ2-4. The CDR3 sequence is 16 residues long. Per germline, CDR1 SGHRS and CDR2 YFSETQ. The CDR3 loop is CASSLGSGIAKNMQYF. The whole variable domain, filled in from reference TRBV5-1 and TRBJ2-4, reads KAGVTQTPRYLIKTRGQQVTLSCSPISGHRSVSWYQQTPGQGLQFLFEYFSETQRNKGNFPGRFSGRQFSNSRSEMNVSTLELGDSALYLCASSLGSGIAKNMQYFGAGTRLSVL.

V gene TRBV10-2 combines with J gene TRBJ2-3; TCRdb outputs TRBD2, but without DNA this stays unchecked. There are 16 residues in the CDR3. Germline CDR1 WSHSY, CDR2 SAAADI. CDR3 region: CASSDLAGGTTDTQYF.

The genes are TRBV27 and TRBJ1-5. Germline CDR1 is MNHEY and CDR2 is SMNVEV (reference sequence). The CDR3 is 13 amino acids. This CDR3 is CASSLRVYQPQHF.

The rearrangement links TRBV11-2 to TRBJ2-1; TCRdb reports TRBD2, a call that lacks DNA to check it against. CDR3 length equals 16 residues. CDR1 SGHAT and CDR2 FQNNGV come from the germline V gene. This chain's CDR3 is CASSLRPSGKRNEQFF.

V usage is TRBV2 and J usage is TRBJ1-1; TCRdb lists TRBD1, though no DNA is available to test this call. CDR1 SNHLY and CDR2 FYNNEI come from the germline V gene. The CDR3 extends over 13 amino acids. CDR3: CASRGTGAGEAFF.

The CDR3 here is CASSLWGTGGRLNTEAFF. The chain uses TRBV5-1 and TRBJ1-1; TCRdb picks TRBD1, but there is no DNA to check that call. This CDR3 comprises 18 residues. Germline loops: CDR1 SGHRS, CDR2 YFSETQ. The whole variable domain, filled in from reference TRBV5-1 and TRBJ1-1, reads KAGVTQTPRYLIKTRGQQVTLSCSPISGHRSVSWYQQTPGQGLQFLFEYFSETQRNKGNFPGRFSGRQFSNSRSEMNVSTLELGDSALYLCASSLWGTGGRLNTEAFFGQGTRLTVV.